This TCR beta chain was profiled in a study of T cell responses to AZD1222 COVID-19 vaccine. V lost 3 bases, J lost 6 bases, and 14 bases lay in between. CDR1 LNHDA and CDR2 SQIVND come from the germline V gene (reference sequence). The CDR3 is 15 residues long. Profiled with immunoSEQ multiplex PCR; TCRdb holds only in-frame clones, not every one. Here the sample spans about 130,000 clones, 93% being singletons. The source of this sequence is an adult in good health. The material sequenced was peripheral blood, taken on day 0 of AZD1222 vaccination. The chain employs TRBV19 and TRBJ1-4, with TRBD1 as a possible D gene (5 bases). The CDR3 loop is CASSIGTQGDEKLFF. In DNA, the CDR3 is TGTGCCAGTAGTATTGGGACTCAAGGGGATGAAAAACTGTTTTTT.